A single T cell receptor beta chain is shown here with its context. Antigen specificity is unknown. V lost 6 bases, J lost 6 bases, and 20 bases lay in between. This CDR3 is built from 15 residues. Germline CDR1 is MGHDK and CDR2 is SYGVNS. This sample was taken from a study of identical twins. Overall study findings and caveats: Compared with models, monozygotic twins showed more out-of-frame TCR alpha sharing. These conclusions were based on statistical analysis (cross-sectional, not following the same donors).

Each cDNA held unique molecular identifiers, and template switching gave it a universal primer site. MiXCR, run by TCRdb on the 5' RACE reads, gives a single entry per CDR3 protein. The sample lists around 370,000 distinct CDR3 sequences; around 9.7% were seen once. This receptor was obtained from a woman in her fifties or sixties in good health. The chain employs TRBV25-1 and TRBJ1-1; possible D gene TRBD1, 5 bases. The sequencing input was naive T cells sorted from blood. CDR3 coding DNA: TGTGCCAGCAGAGGCAGGGAGGGTGGGAATGCTGAAGCTTTCTTT. This encodes CASRGREGGNAEAFF.